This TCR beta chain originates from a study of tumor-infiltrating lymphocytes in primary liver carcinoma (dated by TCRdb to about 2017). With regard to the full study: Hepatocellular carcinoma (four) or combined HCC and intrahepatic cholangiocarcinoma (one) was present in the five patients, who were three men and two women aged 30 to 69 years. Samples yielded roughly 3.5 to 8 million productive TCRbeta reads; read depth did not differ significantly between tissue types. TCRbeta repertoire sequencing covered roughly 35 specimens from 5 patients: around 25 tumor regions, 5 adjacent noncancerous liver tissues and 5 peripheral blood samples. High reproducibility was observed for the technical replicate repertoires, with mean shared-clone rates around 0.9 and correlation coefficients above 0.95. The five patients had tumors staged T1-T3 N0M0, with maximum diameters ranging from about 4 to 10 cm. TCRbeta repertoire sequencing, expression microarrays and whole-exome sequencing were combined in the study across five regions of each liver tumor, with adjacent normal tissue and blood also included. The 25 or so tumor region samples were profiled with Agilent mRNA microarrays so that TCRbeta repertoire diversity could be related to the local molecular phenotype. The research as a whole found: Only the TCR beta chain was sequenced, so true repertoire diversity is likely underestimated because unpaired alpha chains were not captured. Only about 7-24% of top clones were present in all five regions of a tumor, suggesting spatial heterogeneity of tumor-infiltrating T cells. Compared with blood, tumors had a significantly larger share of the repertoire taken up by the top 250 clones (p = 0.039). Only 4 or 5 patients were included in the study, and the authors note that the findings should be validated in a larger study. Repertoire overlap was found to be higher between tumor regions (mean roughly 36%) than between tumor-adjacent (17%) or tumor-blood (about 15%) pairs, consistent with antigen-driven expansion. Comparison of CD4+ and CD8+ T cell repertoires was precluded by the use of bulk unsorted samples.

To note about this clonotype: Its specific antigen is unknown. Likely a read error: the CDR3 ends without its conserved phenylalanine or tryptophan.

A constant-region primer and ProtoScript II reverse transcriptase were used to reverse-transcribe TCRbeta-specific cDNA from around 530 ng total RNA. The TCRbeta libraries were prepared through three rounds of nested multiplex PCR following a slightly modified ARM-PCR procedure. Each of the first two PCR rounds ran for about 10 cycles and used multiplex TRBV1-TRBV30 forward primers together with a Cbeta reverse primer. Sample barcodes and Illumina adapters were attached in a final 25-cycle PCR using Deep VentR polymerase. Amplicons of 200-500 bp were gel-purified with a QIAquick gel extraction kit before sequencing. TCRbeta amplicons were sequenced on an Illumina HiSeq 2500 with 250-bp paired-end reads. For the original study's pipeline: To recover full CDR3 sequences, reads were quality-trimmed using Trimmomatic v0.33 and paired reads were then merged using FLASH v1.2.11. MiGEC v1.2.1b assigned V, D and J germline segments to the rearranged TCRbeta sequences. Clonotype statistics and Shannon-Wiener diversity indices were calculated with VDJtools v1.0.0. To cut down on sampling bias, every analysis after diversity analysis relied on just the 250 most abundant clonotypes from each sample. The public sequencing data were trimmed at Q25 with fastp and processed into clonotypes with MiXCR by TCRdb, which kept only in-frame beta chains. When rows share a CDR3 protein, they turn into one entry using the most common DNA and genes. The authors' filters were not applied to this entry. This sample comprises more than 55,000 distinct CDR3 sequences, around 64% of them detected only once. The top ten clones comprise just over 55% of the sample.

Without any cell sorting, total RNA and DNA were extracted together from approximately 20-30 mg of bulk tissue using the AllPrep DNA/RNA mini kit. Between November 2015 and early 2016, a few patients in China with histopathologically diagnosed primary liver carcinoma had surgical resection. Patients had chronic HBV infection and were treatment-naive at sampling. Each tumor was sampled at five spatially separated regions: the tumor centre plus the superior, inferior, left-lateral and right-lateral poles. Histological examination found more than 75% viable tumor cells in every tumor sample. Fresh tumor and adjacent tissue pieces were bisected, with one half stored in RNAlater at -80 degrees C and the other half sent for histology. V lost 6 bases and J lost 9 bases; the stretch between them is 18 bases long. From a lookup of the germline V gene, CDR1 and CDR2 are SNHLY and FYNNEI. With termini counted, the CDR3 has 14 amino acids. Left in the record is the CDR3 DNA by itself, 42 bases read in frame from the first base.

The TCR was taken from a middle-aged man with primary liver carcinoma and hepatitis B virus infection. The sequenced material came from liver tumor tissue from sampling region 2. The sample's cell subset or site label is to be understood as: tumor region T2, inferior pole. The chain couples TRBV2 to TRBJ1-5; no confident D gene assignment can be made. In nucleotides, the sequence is TGTGCCAGCAGAGCCACAGTCGCCTCCGGGCCCCAGCATTCT. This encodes CASRATVASGPQHS.